The clone carrying this T cell receptor (beta chain) is a singleton in its sample. Its specificity is unknown. This sample stems from a study of T cell repertoires in cytomegalovirus infection. Study-level background: Recently identified HLA-C-restricted CMV epitopes were among the peptides used. Through public TCR beta signatures, both CMV infection and matching HLA type were indicated.

TCRdb re-called the reads through MiXCR, storing one row per CDR3 protein. The sample yields approximately 910,000 distinct CDR3 sequences, approximately 31% seen once. Findings of the study overall: Clonotypes of TCR beta that were HLA-C-restricted and CMV-specific dominated the ex vivo response. Of the TCR beta families, the public ones yielded a cumulative frequency that identified carriers of CMV plus the relevant HLA.

Between the trimmed V and J ends, which lost 2 bases and 7 bases, there was a span of 14 bases. This CDR3 region has 15 residues. The sequence came from a human donor in good health (CMV status not recorded). Some clones in this sample may be carry-over from other donors' samples. The chain joins TRBV7-1 to TRBJ2-2, with D unclear. TRBV7-1 falls under the ORF class, with uncertain function. The sequenced sample was cultured CD8+ T cells from PBMCs, obtained from culture after CMV antigen stimulation. CDR3: CASSSPSGVSGELFF. As DNA, the CDR3 is TGTGCCAGCAGCTCACCTAGTGGGGTGAGCGGGGAGCTGTTTTTT.